Included here is one T cell receptor (beta chain) sequence, with context. Antigen unknown. Trimming took off 8 bases at V and 7 bases at J, with 14 bases between the two ends. This CDR3 has 12 residues. The germline gives CDR1 SNHLY, CDR2 FYNNEI. The entry originates in a study of cytomegalovirus exposure and HLA in healthy donors. The PCR made use of 60 Vbeta and 13 Jbeta primers. Sequencing was performed with immunoSEQ multiplex PCR; in TCRdb, only in-frame clones are kept and a portion is missing. In the table there are 150,000 to 200,000 clones, 84% of which are singletons. The study, taken as a whole, reports: The listing of some 170 TCR beta chains classed them as cytomegalovirus-associated. Some segments of the V type, notably TRBV6-2 and TRBV6-3, were excluded as indistinguishable. In a later analysis, common viral pathogens appeared linked to several of the most significant clusters. Researchers reported in a later analysis that a missense DCLRE1C variant was tied to TCR beta V- and J-gene trimming.

Sequencing was performed on PBMCs. The receptor was isolated from a girl aged 10 to 17 in good health and CMV-seropositive. This rearrangement joins TRBV2 to TRBJ1-2; D possibly corresponds to TRBD1 (6 bases). CDR3 amino acids: CASRTVKAGYTF. The DNA of the CDR3 is TGTGCCAGCCGGACAGTCAAGGCTGGCTACACCTTC.